Each of the 32 T cell receptor beta chains below was sequenced from the same sample in a study of siplizumab effects on memory and regulatory T cells. Profiling relied on immunoSEQ multiplex PCR, and the TCRdb table lists in-frame clones only, not all of them. The table shows about 100,000 clones, with about 91% occurring only once. The sequenced sample consisted of Tregs sorted from blood. The receptors come from a human donor in good health.

CDR3: CASSRRVGVRTDTQYF. Written as DNA, the CDR3 is TGCGCCAGCAGTCGACGCGTGGGGGTCCGCACAGATACGCAGTATTTT. The rearrangement joins TRBV5-1 to TRBJ2-3; D could derive from TRBD1 or TRBD2 (5 bases each). The V gene's germline CDR1 is SGHRS and CDR2 YFSETQ. V lost 5 bases and J lost 1, with 17 bases in between. CDR3 length equals 16 residues.

CDR3: CASSPRLGRDTQYF. In DNA, the CDR3 is TGTGCCAGCAGCCCCCGGTTGGGTCGGGATACGCAGTATTTT. This chain uses TRBV7-3 with TRBJ2-3; unclear D gene. Trimming shortened V by 5 bases and J by 6 bases, and 15 bases separated the two germline ends. From germline, CDR1 is SGHTA and CDR2 FQGTGA. CDR3 size: 14 residues.

The chain recombines TRBV15 with TRBJ2-1; D remains ambiguous. The germline gives CDR1 LNHNV, CDR2 YYDKDF (reference sequence). CDR3 length: 15 residues. V was cut by 0 bases and J by 8 bases, with 14 bases left in between. The CDR3 DNA follows: TGTGCCACCAGCAGAGATCTGGGCCATAACTATGAGCAGTTCTTC. Translated, it gives CATSRDLGHNYEQFF.

Remarks on this clone: One end of the junction fails to match germline, which may point to a read error. The V gene is TRBV7-7, the J gene TRBJ2-1; 9 nucleotides align to TRBD1. There are 15 residues in the CDR3. Germline V gene sequence: CDR1 SSHAT, CDR2 FNYEAQ (reference sequence). CDR3 DNA sequence: TGTGCTAGCAGCTTAGGAACAGGGGGCATCAATGAGCAGTTCTTC. It codes for CASSLGTGGINEQFF.

The gene calls are TRBV2 and TRBJ2-2; 10 bases align to TRBD1. CDR1 and CDR2 from the germline V gene are SNHLY and FYNNEI. Trimming at V came to 6 bases and at J to 2 bases, leaving 6 bases not matched to a gene. The CDR3 runs 16 residues. The CDR3, as DNA: TGTGCCAGCAGCCAGACAGGGGGCCGTAACACCGGGGAGCTGTTTTTT. Protein sequence: CASSQTGGRNTGELFF.

V and J are TRBV6-5 and TRBJ1-2, with D hard to call. CDR1 and CDR2 from the germline V gene are MNHEY and SVGAGI. The V gene lost 0 bases and the J gene lost 9 bases, with 11 bases spanning the gap. This CDR3 has 13 residues. The CDR3 loop reads CASSYSRAGSYTF. CDR3 nucleotide sequence: TGTGCCAGCAGTTACTCGAGGGCTGGAAGCTACACCTTC.

The chain has TRBV19 and TRBJ2-7, with 9 bases fitting TRBD1. The CDR3 consists of 13 residues. CDR1 is LNHDA and CDR2 is SQIVND in the germline V gene (reference sequence). The V and J ends lost 0 bases and 6 bases, in that order; junction bases with no gene match: 0. CDR3 region: CASSIETGGEQYF. The CDR3 DNA sequence: TGTGCCAGTAGTATAGAGACAGGGGGCGAGCAGTACTTC.

The V gene is TRBV14, the J gene TRBJ2-3, with D hard to call. The V end lost 3 bases, the J end lost 2 bases, and 18 bases lay between the germline ends. Germline assignment: CDR1 SGHDN and CDR2 FVKESK. The CDR3 runs 17 residues. The chain's CDR3 is CASSQLRGNLITDTQYF. CDR3 in DNA: TGTGCCAGCAGCCAGCTTCGAGGAAACCTTATCACAGATACGCAGTATTTT.

This chain connects TRBV6-5 to TRBJ2-1; D remains ambiguous. Trimming took 11 bases from V and 0 from J, leaving 14 bases between them. The CDR3 contains 14 residues. The germline V gene has CDR1 MNHEY and CDR2 SVGAGI. CDR3 region: CAAQAASSYNEQFF. The CDR3 nucleotides are TGTGCCGCCCAAGCCGCCAGCTCCTACAATGAGCAGTTCTTC.

The CDR3 loop is CASFPPLLAGVWNEQFF. As DNA, the CDR3 is TGTGCCAGCTTCCCCCCTTTACTAGCGGGAGTATGGAATGAGCAGTTCTTC. The chain links TRBV27 to TRBJ2-1; TRBD2 matches at 11 bases. The V gene's germline CDR1 is MNHEY and CDR2 SMNVEV (reference sequence). This CDR3 is 17 amino acids long. The V gene end was trimmed by 8 bases and the J gene end by 7 bases; junction bases not matched to a gene: 16.

The V call is TRBV19, the J call TRBJ2-7, with 7 bases that match TRBD2. After removal of 9 bases from V and 0 bases from J, the junction contained 8 bases not matched to a gene. Germline CDR1 and CDR2: LNHDA and SQIVND (reference sequence). This CDR3 spans 14 amino acids. CDR3 bases: TGTGCCAGCCGCAGGAGCGGGGCCTCCTACGAGCAGTACTTC. This translates into CASRRSGASYEQYF.

This chain uses TRBV4-1 with TRBJ1-1; D is ambiguous. Germline V lookup: CDR1 MGHRA, CDR2 YSYEKL. The CDR3 runs to 12 residues. Trimming took 1 base from V and 7 from J, leaving 7 bases between them. In nucleotides, the CDR3 is TGCGCCAGCAGCCAAGGACAAATTGAAGCTTTCTTT. This translates into CASSQGQIEAFF.

This rearrangement joins TRBV9 to TRBJ2-5; D assignment may be TRBD1 or TRBD2 (6 bases each). From germline, CDR1 is SGDLS and CDR2 YYNGEE. This CDR3 spans 18 amino acids. V was clipped by 0 bases and J by 2 bases, with 20 bases between them. The DNA for the CDR3 is TGTGCCAGCAGCGTAGCTACCGGAGGGGCCAGGGGTCAAGAGACCCAGTACTTC. It translates to CASSVATGGARGQETQYF.

As concerns this clone: Germline and junction disagree at one end, which may indicate a read error. V and J are TRBV7-9 and TRBJ2-2; D not resolved. The germline CDR1 and CDR2 sequences are SEHNR and FQNEAQ (reference sequence). This CDR3 comprises 18 residues. The CDR3, as DNA: TGTGCCAGCAGCTACTCAAGCTGGGCCTCCGCGAACGCCGGGGAGCTGTTTTTT. This translates into CASSYSSWASANAGELFF.

This chain links TRBV7-3 with TRBJ2-3, with D perhaps TRBD2 (6 bases). The V gene's germline CDR1 is SGHTA and CDR2 FQGTGA. This CDR3 region has 16 residues. The V gene lost 5 bases and the J gene lost 4 bases, with 19 bases spanning the gap. DNA of the CDR3: TGTGCCAGCAGCCGCGGGACCAACGCACGGGCAGATACGCAGTATTTT. Its translation is CASSRGTNARADTQYF.

This chain connects TRBV6-5 to TRBJ2-7, with 7 nucleotides matching TRBD2. V was pared by 5 bases and J by 9 bases, with 4 bases of the junction left unmatched. Looked up from germline, CDR1 is MNHEY and CDR2 is SVGAGI. The CDR3 is made up of 11 amino acids. The CDR3, as DNA: TGTGCCAGCAGTCCTTCTAGCGGGCAGTACTTC. Translation gives CASSPSSGQYF.

The rearrangement links TRBV28 to TRBJ2-7; D may be TRBD2 (6 bases). The CDR3 runs to 12 residues. Germline CDR1 MDHEN, CDR2 SYDVKM. Trimming took 7 bases from V and 6 from J, leaving 13 bases between them. CDR3 DNA sequence: TGTGCCAGCAAGGGCGGGATCGGCGAGCAGTACTTC. This translates into CASKGGIGEQYF. The full variable domain, completed using reference TRBV28 and TRBJ2-7, is DVKVTQSSRYLVKRTGEKVFLECVQDMDHENMFWYRQDPGLGLRLIYFSYDVKMKEKGDIPEGYSVSREKKERFSLILESASTNQTSMYLCASKGGIGEQYFGPGTRLTVT.

The genes are TRBV7-2 and TRBJ2-3; D call uncertain. Germline CDR1 is SGHTA and CDR2 is FQGNSA. The V end was cut by 2 bases, the J end by 4 bases, with 10 bases between. This CDR3 has 14 amino acids. The CDR3 sequence is CASSLLGSPDTQYF. CDR3 DNA sequence: TGTGCCAGCAGCTTACTAGGGTCCCCAGATACGCAGTATTTT.

V and J are TRBV2 and TRBJ2-7; TRBD2 matches at 8 bases. This CDR3 region has 13 residues. V shed 8 bases, J shed 4 bases, and the junction held 7 bases outside the gene matches. Germline assignment: CDR1 SNHLY and CDR2 FYNNEI. The CDR3 region is CASDTSGPYEQYF. The DNA of the CDR3 is TGTGCCAGCGATACTAGCGGACCTTACGAGCAGTACTTC.

The rearrangement joins TRBV6-5 to TRBJ2-1; maybe TRBD2 (5 bases). Germline V gene data show CDR1 as MNHEY and CDR2 as SVGAGI. V was pared by 7 bases and J by 6 bases, with 13 bases between. The CDR3 loop spans 13 amino acids. The CDR3 region has the DNA TGTGCCAGCACCAAACTAGTTGGCAATGAGCAGTTCTTC. It yields the protein CASTKLVGNEQFF.

The chain has TRBV9 and TRBJ2-1; perhaps TRBD2 as D (5 bases). Trimming cost V 3 bases and J 1 base, with 8 bases left between them. Germline CDR1 is SGDLS and CDR2 is YYNGEE. The CDR3 contains 14 residues. CDR3: CASSEEVSYNEQFF. The CDR3 coding sequence is TGTGCCAGCAGCGAGGAGGTTTCCTACAATGAGCAGTTCTTC.

This chain connects TRBV9 to TRBJ2-5; 12 bases match TRBD2. CDR1 SGDLS and CDR2 YYNGEE come from the germline V gene. J was trimmed by 5 bases and V by 3 bases; bases with no gene match: 5. The CDR3 is 15 residues long. CDR3 nucleotides: TGTGCCAGCAGCGGACTAGCGGGAGTGGGTGAGACCCAGTACTTC. Protein product: CASSGLAGVGETQYF.

The V and J genes are TRBV11-2 and TRBJ1-1; D unresolved. Germline V gene data show CDR1 as SGHAT and CDR2 as FQNNGV. The CDR3 totals 15 residues. Trimming cost V 0 bases and J 1 base, with 9 bases left between them. CDR3 sequence: CASSLDRPANTEAFF. The CDR3 DNA reads TGTGCCAGCAGCTTAGACAGGCCGGCGAACACTGAAGCTTTCTTT.

The chain carries TRBV5-1 and TRBJ2-2, with 11 positions matching TRBD2. The germline V gene has CDR1 SGHRS and CDR2 YFSETQ. Trimming took 3 bases from V and 6 from J; bases not matched to a gene: 1. The CDR3 covers 14 residues. The CDR3 region is CASSYSGRAGELFF. The CDR3, as DNA: TGCGCCAGCAGCTATAGCGGGAGGGCCGGGGAGCTGTTTTTT.

This chain joins TRBV19 and TRBJ2-6; D call uncertain. The V end was cut by 3 bases, the J end by 0 bases, with 12 bases between. Per germline, CDR1 LNHDA and CDR2 SQIVND (reference sequence). The CDR3 is made up of 17 amino acids. The CDR3 loop is CASSMRSWDSGANVLTF. Written as DNA, the CDR3 is TGTGCCAGTAGTATGAGGTCGTGGGACTCTGGGGCCAACGTCCTGACTTTC.

The chain combines TRBV5-4 with TRBJ2-7, with D possibly matching TRBD2 (5 bases). The germline CDR1 and CDR2 sequences are SGHNT and YYREEE (reference sequence). The V and J ends lost 2 bases and 5 bases respectively, with 11 bases between them. CDR3 length equals 13 residues. The CDR3 bases are TGTGCCAGCAGCTTCGGGGTCGTCCACGAGCAGTACTTC. It is translated as CASSFGVVHEQYF.

The chain recombines TRBV27 with TRBJ2-1, with unresolved D. Trimming stripped 6 bases from V and 6 bases from J, with 12 bases between. CDR1 is MNHEY, CDR2 SMNVEV, per germline (reference sequence). This CDR3 spans 13 amino acids. CDR3 amino acids: CASRRIDSNEQFF. CDR3 DNA sequence: TGTGCCAGCAGGAGGATTGATTCCAATGAGCAGTTCTTC.

The chain is built from TRBV5-5 and TRBJ1-4, with TRBD1 matching over 8 bases. V lost 2 bases, J lost 8 bases, and 5 bases stayed unmatched. The CDR3 is 14 residues long. The germline V gene encodes CDR1 SGHKS and CDR2 YYEKEE (reference sequence). Written as DNA, the CDR3 is TGTGCCAGCAGCTTCGGGACAGGAGGGGAAAAACTGTTTTTT. Translating gives CASSFGTGGEKLFF.

This chain connects TRBV7-8 to TRBJ1-1, with a tentative D call TRBD1 (6 bases). V was shortened by 2 bases and J by 4 bases, with 14 bases between the two germline ends. Germline V gene lookup returns CDR1 SGHVS and CDR2 FQNEAQ. CDR3 length: 15 residues. CDR3 in amino acids: CASSLFGGATTEAFF. The CDR3 region has the DNA TGTGCCAGCAGCTTATTCGGGGGCGCGACCACTGAAGCTTTCTTT.

The chain has TRBV25-1 and TRBJ2-7; 8 nucleotides agree with TRBD2. Germline V gene sequence: CDR1 MGHDK, CDR2 SYGVNS. The CDR3 length is 15 residues. J was trimmed by 7 bases and V by 6 bases; bases with no gene match: 14. As DNA, the CDR3 is TGTGCCAGCAGCCAAGGGGGACTAGGGCTTGGAGAGCAGTACTTC. This gives the protein CASSQGGLGLGEQYF.

J is TRBJ1-2 and V is TRBV5-4; TRBD1 matches at 8 bases. CDR1 and CDR2 from the germline V gene are SGHNT and YYREEE (reference sequence). V gave up 5 bases and J gave up 6 bases; unmatched junction bases: 9. This CDR3 spans 14 amino acids. This chain's CDR3 is CASRGTGRGHGYTF. CDR3 nucleotides: TGTGCCAGCAGGGGGACAGGCCGGGGTCATGGCTACACCTTC.

This chain connects TRBV18 to TRBJ2-3; D remains unclear. Germline V gene lookup returns CDR1 KGHSH and CDR2 LQKENI. V lost 0 bases, J lost 5 bases, and 6 bases lay in between. This CDR3 region has 13 residues. DNA of the CDR3: TGTGCCAGCTCACCACCGGTTCAAGATACGCAGTATTTT. This encodes CASSPPVQDTQYF.